This record covers a single TCR beta chain. The data derive from a study of blood T cell repertoires in COVID-19. Across the whole study: Acute-phase and convalescent COVID-19 samples originated in the United States, Italy and Spain. PBMCs, B-cell-depleted T cells, or T cells provided the cDNA or gDNA that made up the material.

In the authors' methods: Reference gene primer amplification gave nucleated cell count estimates. Some clones are missing from TCRdb's copy, which holds only in-frame ones; the method was immunoSEQ multiplex PCR. The V and J calls and clone size come from that table; D and trimming were worked out from the DNA. The sample holds approximately 98,000 clones, 88% seen once. J was trimmed by 4 bases and V by 4 bases; bases with no gene match: 7. CDR1 and CDR2 (germline): LNHDA, SQIVND (reference sequence). The CDR3 spans 17 residues. This chain uses TRBV19 with TRBJ1-6; 10 positions match TRBD1. Sequencing was performed on peripheral blood. The receptor was derived from a human donor in a cohort sampled during active COVID-19. CDR3 region: CASSSPRTGGYNSPLHF. CDR3 coding DNA: TGTGCCAGTAGTAGCCCGAGGACAGGGGGATATAATTCACCCCTCCACTTT. The whole variable domain, filled in from reference TRBV19 and TRBJ1-6, reads DGGITQSPKYLFRKEGQNVTLSCEQNLNHDAMYWYRQDPGQGLRLIYYSQIVNDFQKGDIAEGYSVSREKKESFPLTVTSAQKNPTAFYLCASSSPRTGGYNSPLHFGNGTRLTVT.